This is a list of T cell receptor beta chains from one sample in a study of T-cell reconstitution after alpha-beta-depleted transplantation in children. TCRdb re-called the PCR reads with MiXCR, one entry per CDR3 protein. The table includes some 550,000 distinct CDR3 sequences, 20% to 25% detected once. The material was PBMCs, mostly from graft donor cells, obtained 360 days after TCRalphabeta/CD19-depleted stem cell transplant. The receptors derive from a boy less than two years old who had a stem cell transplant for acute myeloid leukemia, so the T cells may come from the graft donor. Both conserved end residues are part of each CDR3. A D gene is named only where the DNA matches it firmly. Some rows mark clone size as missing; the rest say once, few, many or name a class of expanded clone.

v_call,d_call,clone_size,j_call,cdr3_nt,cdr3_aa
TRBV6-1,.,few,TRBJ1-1,TGTGCCAGCAGAAGCAGCAGGGTCACTGAAGCTTTCTTT,CASRSSRVTEAFF
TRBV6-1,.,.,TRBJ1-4,TGTGCCAGCAGAACCGGACAGTATAATGAAAAACTGTTTTTT,CASRTGQYNEKLFF
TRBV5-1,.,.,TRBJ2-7,TGCGCCAGCAGGAGACAGGACTACGAGCAGTACTTC,CASRRQDYEQYF
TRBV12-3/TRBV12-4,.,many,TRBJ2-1,TGTGCCAGCAGTACTCAAGGGGCCGCTGAGCAGTTCTTC,CASSTQGAAEQFF
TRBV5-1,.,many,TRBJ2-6,TGCGCCAGCAGCTTAGGGGCCTACTCTGGGGCCAACGTCCTGACTTTC,CASSLGAYSGANVLTF
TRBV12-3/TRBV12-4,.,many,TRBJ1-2,TGTGCCAGCAGTTCCCTGGACAGTTATGGCTACACCTTC,CASSSLDSYGYTF
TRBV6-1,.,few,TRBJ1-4,TGTGCCAGCAGTGTACCCCAGAGGGGAAATGAAAAACTGTTTTTT,CASSVPQRGNEKLFF
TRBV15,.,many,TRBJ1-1,TGTGCCACCTCCCTTGGCACTGAAGCTTTCTTT,CATSLGTEAFF
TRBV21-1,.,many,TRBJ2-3,TGTGCCAGCAGCGATCCCCGGGACAGGGAATATGGGATCACAGATACGCAGTATTTT,CASSDPRDREYGITDTQYF
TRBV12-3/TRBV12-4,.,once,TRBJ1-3,TGTGCCAGCCGGAAGGCAGCTGGAAACACCATATATTTT,CASRKAAGNTIYF
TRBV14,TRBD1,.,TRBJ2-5,TGTGCCAGCAGCCAAGTTTTACTACCGGGACAGCTGTACTTC,CASSQVLLPGQLYF
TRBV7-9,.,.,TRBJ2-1,TGTGCCAGCAACGGAGGCAGGGACAATGAACAGTTCTTC,CASNGGRDNEQFF
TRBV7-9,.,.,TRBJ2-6,TGTGCCAGCAGCGCAGTCCTCCCTAAGGCTGGGGCCAACGTCCTGACTTTC,CASSAVLPKAGANVLTF
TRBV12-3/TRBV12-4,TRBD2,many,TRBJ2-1,TGTGCCAGTGGGATAGCGGGGGACAATGAGCAGTTCTTC,CASGIAGDNEQFF
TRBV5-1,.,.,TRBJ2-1,TGCGCCAGCAGCTTTGGGGCGGCCAAGTTGAGCAATGAGCAGTTCTTC,CASSFGAAKLSNEQFF
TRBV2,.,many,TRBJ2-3,TGTGCCAGCAGTGGGACCCTGAGCACAGATACGCAGTATTTT,CASSGTLSTDTQYF
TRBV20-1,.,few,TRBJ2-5,TGCAGTGCTAGAGACCCGCGGCAGCAAGAGACCCAGTACTTC,CSARDPRQQETQYF
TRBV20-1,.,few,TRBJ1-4,TGCAGTGCTGCCAAGGGGGAGACCACAACTAATGAAAAACTGTTTTTT,CSAAKGETTTNEKLFF
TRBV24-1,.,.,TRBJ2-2,TGTGCCACCAGTGATTTGGAACAGACGAACACCGGGGAGCTGTTTTTT,CATSDLEQTNTGELFF
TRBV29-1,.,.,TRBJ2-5,TGCAGCGTTGTCGTGGCGCCATCCCAAGAGACCCAGTACTTC,CSVVVAPSQETQYF
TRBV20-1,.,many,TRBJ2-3,TGCAGGGTCCACGAGGGAAGAGATACGCAGTATTTT,CRVHEGRDTQYF
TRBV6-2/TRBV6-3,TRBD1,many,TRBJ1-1,TGTGCCAGCAGTTCCGAGGGACAGGTGAACACTGAAGCTTTCTTT,CASSSEGQVNTEAFF
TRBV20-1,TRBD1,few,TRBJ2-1,TGCAGTGCTAGCACCCCGACAGGGACGAACAATGAGCAGTTCTTC,CSASTPTGTNNEQFF
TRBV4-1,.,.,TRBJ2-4,TGCGCCAGCAGCCAAGGCGGGGCGAGACTAGCCAAAAACATTCAGTACTTC,CASSQGGARLAKNIQYF
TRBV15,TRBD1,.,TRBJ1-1,TGTGCCATGACGACAGGGGGCTCGACTGAAGCTTTCTTT,CAMTTGGSTEAFF
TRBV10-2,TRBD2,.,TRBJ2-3,TGCGCCAGCAGAGCGGGGGGCACTAGCACAGATACGCAGTATTTT,CASRAGGTSTDTQYF
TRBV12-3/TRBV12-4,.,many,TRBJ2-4,TGTGCCAGCAGTTTCCCAGGGATCCTCTATGGGAACATTCAGTACTTC,CASSFPGILYGNIQYF
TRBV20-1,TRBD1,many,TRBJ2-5,TGCAGTGCTAGAGGACAGGGGCGAGAGACCCAGTACTTC,CSARGQGRETQYF
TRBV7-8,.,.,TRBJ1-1,TGTGCCAGCAGTAAAAAAAGATCGAACACTGAAGCTTTCTTT,CASSKKRSNTEAFF
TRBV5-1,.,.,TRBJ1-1,TGCGCCAGCAGCCCCGAAGTAGCGGTGAACACTGAAGCTTTCTTT,CASSPEVAVNTEAFF
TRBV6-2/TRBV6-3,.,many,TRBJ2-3,TGTGCCAGCAGTTGGACTCACGATACGCAGTATTTT,CASSWTHDTQYF
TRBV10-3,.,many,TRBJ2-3,TGTGCCACCGAGGACACCGAGGGCACAGATACGCAGTATTTT,CATEDTEGTDTQYF
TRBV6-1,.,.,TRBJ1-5,TGTGCCAGCAGATCCAAGGACGGTGATAGCAATCAGCCCCAGCATTTT,CASRSKDGDSNQPQHF
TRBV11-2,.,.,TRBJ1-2,TGTGCCAGCAGCTTATGGGAGCGGAAAGGCTACACCTTC,CASSLWERKGYTF
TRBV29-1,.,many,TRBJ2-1,TGCAGCGTTGAATGGGGGAGCTCCTACAATGAGCAGTTCTTC,CSVEWGSSYNEQFF
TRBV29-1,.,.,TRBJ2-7,TGCAGCGTTACTCTCCACTACTCTGGGTTCTCAGCGGGTTACGAGCAGTACTTC,CSVTLHYSGFSAGYEQYF
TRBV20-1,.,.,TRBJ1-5,TGCAGTGCTAGAGAGGACAATCAGCCCCAGCATTTT,CSAREDNQPQHF
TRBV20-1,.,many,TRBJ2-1,TGCAGTGCTAGCCCACAACAGGGAACTATCTACAATGAGCAGTTCTTC,CSASPQQGTIYNEQFF
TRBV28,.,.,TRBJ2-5,TGTGCCAGCATTAAGGAGGACGGCGGAGAGACCCAGTACTTC,CASIKEDGGETQYF
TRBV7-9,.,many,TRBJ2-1,TGTGCCAGCGGACCCAGGGCCAGCTCCTACAATGAGCAGTTCTTC,CASGPRASSYNEQFF